These 23 T cell receptor beta chains came from one sample sequenced in a study of T cell responses to AZD1222 COVID-19 vaccine. Clones were read by immunoSEQ multiplex PCR, and TCRdb kept only the in-frame ones, dropping some. The data hold roughly 80,000 clones, with 85% to 90% observed a single time. The sequences come from peripheral blood, collected on day 0 of MenACWY control vaccination. Receptor source: an adult in good health.

The gene calls are TRBV18 and TRBJ2-2; D remains unclear. This CDR3 comprises 13 residues. Per germline, CDR1 KGHSH and CDR2 LQKENI. V was trimmed by 3 bases and J by 0 bases, leaving 2 bases between them. The CDR3 DNA follows: TGTGCCAGCTCACCGGCGAACACCGGGGAGCTGTTTTTT. Translated: CASSPANTGELFF. The entire variable domain, with the rest obtained from reference TRBV18 and TRBJ2-2, is as follows: NAGVMQNPRHLVRRRGQEARLRCSPMKGHSHVYWYRQLPEEGLKFMVYLQKENIIDESGMPKERFSAEFPKEGPSILRIQQVVRGDSAAYFCASSPANTGELFFGEGSRLTVL.

V gene TRBV28 combines with J gene TRBJ2-7; TRBD1 is a possible D gene (6 bases). Germline V gene lookup returns CDR1 MDHEN and CDR2 SYDVKM. Trimming shortened V by 6 bases and J by 2 bases, and 11 bases separated the two germline ends. This CDR3 comprises 13 residues. This chain's CDR3 is CASRTGITYEQYF. The CDR3, as DNA: TGTGCCAGCAGAACAGGGATTACCTACGAGCAGTACTTC.

The genes are TRBV19 and TRBJ2-2; D unresolved. Trimming pared 9 bases from V and 1 base from J, leaving 15 bases between. The germline CDR1 and CDR2 sequences are LNHDA and SQIVND (reference sequence). This CDR3 comprises 15 residues. The CDR3 sequence is CASRSRTGNTGELFF. DNA for the CDR3: TGTGCCAGCCGATCCAGGACGGGGAACACCGGGGAGCTGTTTTTT.

This chain joins TRBV28 and TRBJ2-7, with a possible D match to TRBD1 (8 bases). Germline-derived CDR1 and CDR2 are MDHEN and SYDVKM. The CDR3 contains 17 residues. The ends were cut back, 2 bases at V and 3 bases at J, with 20 bases in the middle. CDR3 coding DNA: TGTGCCAGCAGTTTAGGGGGGGCAGGGGGCCTTTTCTACGAGCAGTACTTC. This sequence encodes CASSLGGAGGLFYEQYF.

V usage is TRBV7-8 and J usage is TRBJ1-5; the D is unclear. The CDR3 length is 17 residues. Germline V gene lookup returns CDR1 SGHVS and CDR2 FQNEAQ. The V end lost 2 bases, the J end lost 0 bases, and 14 bases lay between the germline ends. DNA of the CDR3: TGTGCCAGCAGCTTAAACCCATCGACACCTAGCAATCAGCCCCAGCATTTT. Its protein product is CASSLNPSTPSNQPQHF.

This chain uses TRBV11-2 with TRBJ2-7, with D unresolved. The CDR3 runs to 13 residues. Germline CDR1 is SGHAT and CDR2 is FQNNGV. V lost 6 bases to trimming and J lost 3 bases, with 12 bases between them. The CDR3 sequence is CASSSQVDYEQYF. The CDR3 nucleotides read TGTGCCAGCAGTTCCCAAGTGGACTACGAGCAGTACTTC.

This sequence joins TRBV6-2 or TRBV6-3 and TRBJ2-3; 7 positions match TRBD2. The CDR3 is made up of 17 amino acids. Germline CDR1 and CDR2: MNHEY and SVGEGT. Germline trimming cut 4 bases from V and 6 bases from J; bases unmatched to any gene: 16. The CDR3 DNA reads TGTGCCAGCAGTTCCCCCCACGGTGCGGGAGTCTATGATACGCAGTATTTT. Translated, it gives CASSSPHGAGVYDTQYF.

This clone has a single count. V gene TRBV6-5 combines with J gene TRBJ2-6; no clear D gene. CDR1 is MNHEY and CDR2 is SVGAGI in the germline V gene. V lost 7 bases, J lost 5 bases, and 9 bases lay in between. CDR3 length equals 13 residues. CDR3 sequence (DNA): TGTGCCAGCATTCGAAACCGGGCCAACGTCCTGACTTTC. It specifies CASIRNRANVLTF.

The CDR3: CASRIGAVERGGTEAFF. The CDR3 DNA reads as TGTGCCAGCAGGATTGGGGCAGTCGAAAGAGGGGGGACTGAAGCTTTCTTT. The rearrangement joins TRBV7-9 to TRBJ1-1, with D possibly TRBD1 on 6 matching bases. In germline, CDR1 is SEHNR, CDR2 FQNEAQ (reference sequence). Between the trimmed V and J ends, which lost 6 bases and 5 bases, there was a span of 25 bases. CDR3 length equals 17 residues.

The chain carries TRBV19 and TRBJ2-7; D is possibly TRBD1 (6 bases). The CDR3 spans 15 residues. CDR1 is LNHDA and CDR2 is SQIVND in the germline V gene (reference sequence). V lost 4 bases to trimming and J lost 3 bases, with 16 bases between them. The CDR3 loop is CASSTGEYYFYEQYF. CDR3 bases: TGTGCCAGTAGTACAGGGGAGTATTACTTCTACGAGCAGTACTTC.

The chain uses TRBV15 and TRBJ2-2; 9 bases are a match to TRBD1. CDR1 and CDR2 (germline): LNHNV, YYDKDF (reference sequence). Trimming at V came to 0 bases and at J to 4 bases, leaving 15 bases not matched to a gene. The CDR3 extends over 20 amino acids. The CDR3 coding sequence is TGTGCCACCAGCAGAGATCGGGGACAGGGATTCTCCTCAGGCACCGGGGAGCTGTTTTTT. Translated, it gives CATSRDRGQGFSSGTGELFF.

This clone was counted once. The chain carries TRBV5-1 and TRBJ1-1; D possibly corresponds to TRBD1 (5 bases). Trimming cost V 0 bases and J 1 base, with 16 bases left between them. CDR3 length: 17 residues. CDR1 and CDR2 (germline): SGHRS, YFSETQ. The DNA of the CDR3 is TGCGCCAGCAGCTTGGCCCTATTGGCGGACACGAACACTGAAGCTTTCTTT. It yields the protein CASSLALLADTNTEAFF. The whole variable domain, filled in from reference TRBV5-1 and TRBJ1-1, reads KAGVTQTPRYLIKTRGQQVTLSCSPISGHRSVSWYQQTPGQGLQFLFEYFSETQRNKGNFPGRFSGRQFSNSRSEMNVSTLELGDSALYLCASSLALLADTNTEAFFGQGTRLTVV.

J is TRBJ1-4 and V is TRBV7-2, with 10 positions matching TRBD1. Germline V lookup: CDR1 SGHTA, CDR2 FQGNSA. Trimming cost V 2 bases and J 6 bases; bases outside gene matches: 3. The CDR3 runs 15 residues. CDR3 sequence (DNA): TGTGCCAGCAGCTTATCGGGGACAGGGGATGAAAAACTGTTTTTT. It is translated as CASSLSGTGDEKLFF.

This clone was counted between two and nine times. The rearrangement uses TRBV6-1 and TRBJ1-6; no firm D call. Per the germline V gene, CDR1 is MNHNS and CDR2 is SASEGT. This CDR3 region has 18 residues. V was trimmed by 4 bases and J by 1 base, leaving 17 bases between them. The CDR3: CASSVGGIGGSYNSPLHF. The CDR3 DNA reads as TGTGCCAGCAGTGTGGGAGGGATCGGAGGGTCCTATAATTCACCCCTCCACTTT.

The rearrangement links TRBV19 to TRBJ1-2; TRBD1 matches at 8 bases. There are 15 residues in the CDR3. CDR1 LNHDA and CDR2 SQIVND come from the germline V gene (reference sequence). V shed 8 bases and J 8 bases; nucleotides not matched to a gene: 16. The CDR3 DNA follows: TGTGCCAGTCGTGGCTTGGCAGGGGGCTCTATAGGCTACACCTTC. It yields the protein CASRGLAGGSIGYTF.

The chain joins TRBV24-1 to TRBJ2-7, with TRBD2 matching 10 bases. The CDR3 contains 15 residues. In germline, CDR1 is KGHDR, CDR2 SFDVKD. The V gene end was trimmed by 3 bases and the J gene end by 6 bases; junction bases not matched to a gene: 7. Here the CDR3 DNA reads TGTGCCACCAGTGATACTAGCGGGAACGCCTTCGAGCAGTACTTC. It translates to CATSDTSGNAFEQYF.

The chain recombines TRBV7-8 with TRBJ1-2, with a tentative D call TRBD1 (6 bases). Germline V gene data show CDR1 as SGHVS and CDR2 as FQNEAQ. V lost 5 bases to trimming and J lost 1 base, with 26 bases between them. This CDR3 comprises 19 residues. The CDR3 sequence is CASSGRVTGPILFNYGYTF. In DNA form, the CDR3 reads TGTGCCAGCAGCGGAAGGGTAACAGGGCCTATCTTATTTAACTATGGCTACACCTTC.

The V gene is TRBV4-1, the J gene TRBJ2-2, with D tentatively TRBD2 (5 bases). The CDR3 consists of 15 residues. Germline V gives CDR1 MGHRA, CDR2 YSYEKL. The V gene lost 1 base and the J gene lost 5 bases, with 11 bases spanning the gap. CDR3 in DNA: TGCGCCAGCAGCCAAGTTAGAGGGCAGACCGGGGAGCTGTTTTTT. It yields the protein CASSQVRGQTGELFF.

The rearrangement joins TRBV25-1 to TRBJ2-1; 13 bases fit TRBD2. The germline CDR1 and CDR2 sequences are MGHDK and SYGVNS. The CDR3 spans 14 residues. Losses at the gene ends were 9 bases for V and 8 bases for J; bases not matched to a gene: 7. The CDR3 sequence is CASRLAGGGYEQFF. DNA of the CDR3: TGTGCCAGTAGACTAGCGGGAGGAGGATATGAGCAGTTCTTC.

The gene calls are TRBV28 and TRBJ1-5; TRBD1 might be the D (5 bases). Germline lookup yields CDR1 MDHEN and CDR2 SYDVKM. V dropped 6 bases and J dropped 2 bases, with 11 bases sitting between them. CDR3 length equals 14 residues. The chain's CDR3 is CASRVYRRNQPQHF. CDR3 in DNA: TGTGCCAGCAGGGTATACAGGCGCAATCAGCCCCAGCATTTT. The variable domain in full, completed from reference TRBV28 and TRBJ1-5, reads DVKVTQSSRYLVKRTGEKVFLECVQDMDHENMFWYRQDPGLGLRLIYFSYDVKMKEKGDIPEGYSVSREKKERFSLILESASTNQTSMYLCASRVYRRNQPQHFGDGTRLSIL.

This clone was counted a few times. The chain recombines TRBV10-3 with TRBJ1-2; D is perhaps TRBD1 (5 bases). V was clipped by 11 bases and J by 2 bases, with 15 bases between them. The CDR3 sequence is 13 residues long. Germline CDR1 and CDR2: ENHRY and SYGVKD. The CDR3 protein is CASTEGSNYGYTF. In DNA form, the CDR3 reads TGTGCCTCGACGGAGGGGTCCAACTATGGCTACACCTTC.

CDR3 amino acids: CASSVARFGNTIYF. CDR3 nucleotides: TGTGCCAGCAGCGTAGCGAGGTTTGGAAACACCATATATTTT. The chain has TRBV9 and TRBJ1-3; the D is unclear. The CDR3 contains 14 residues. V shed 0 bases and J shed 3 bases, with 7 bases lying between them. Germline CDR1 is SGDLS and CDR2 is YYNGEE.

CDR3: CASSYSNLGYTF. Here the CDR3 DNA reads TGTGCCAGCAGTTACTCGAATTTAGGCTACACCTTC. V usage is TRBV6-5 and J usage is TRBJ1-2, with D uncertain. V dropped 0 bases and J dropped 8 bases, with 7 bases sitting between them. The CDR3 contains 12 residues. Germline CDR1 and CDR2: MNHEY and SVGAGI.